The clone carrying this TCR beta chain appeared many times. Antigen: not known. Amplified TCR beta CDR3 regions derived from RNA transcripts. HTBI primers were used for first-round RT-PCR of the TCR CDR3. TCRdb recomputed calls from the multiplex PCR reads with MiXCR, one row per CDR3 protein. Counted here are approximately 520,000 distinct CDR3 sequences, around a quarter occurring once; the ten biggest clones make up about 10%. V lost 5 bases and J lost 0; bases outside the gene matches: 9. CDR3 length equals 18 residues. The germline V gene encodes CDR1 MNHEY and CDR2 SVGEGT. This sample was taken from a study of T cells in Graves' hyperthyroidism and ophthalmopathy. About the research overall: The initial diagnosis was the point when peripheral blood was collected, ahead of any treatment. Study-wide results and caveats: Most thyroid clonotypes that were expanded above 0.001 also turned up in blood.

This sequence originates from a young woman with Graves' ophthalmopathy. Source material: blood. The chain employs TRBV6-2 or TRBV6-3 and TRBJ2-2; 10 nucleotides agree with TRBD2. CDR3 sequence reads: CASSPKPSGGSNTGELFF. In nucleotides, the CDR3 is TGTGCCAGCAGTCCCAAGCCTAGCGGGGGATCGAACACCGGGGAGCTGTTTTTT.